A selection of T cell receptor beta chains follows, all from one sample in a study of blood T cell repertoires in COVID-19. Data came from immunoSEQ multiplex PCR; TCRdb stores just in-frame clones and leaves some out. Among 50,000 to 60,000 clones listed, 85% were seen once. Sequencing was done on a sample of peripheral blood. The receptor set was obtained from a human donor in a cohort sampled during active COVID-19. The CDR3 runs from the conserved cysteine through the conserved F or W. D genes are given only for firm matches. For some rows the clone size is stated as once, few or many, or as a class when expanded; others skip it.

J gene: TRBJ1-6; V gene: TRBV6-2/TRBV6-3; clone size: NA; D gene: TRBD1; CDR3 protein: CASSYSTGGVDNSPLHF; CDR3 DNA: TGTGCCAGCAGTTACTCGACAGGGGGCGTCGATAATTCACCCCTCCACTTT
J gene: TRBJ1-5; V gene: TRBV2; clone size: once; D gene: TRBD1; CDR3 protein: CASRRTGGTYSNQPQHF; CDR3 DNA: TGTGCCAGCAGGCGGACAGGGGGGACTTATAGCAATCAGCCCCAGCATTTT
J gene: TRBJ2-2; V gene: TRBV19; clone size: once; D gene: TRBD2; CDR3 protein: CASRQRLALNTGELFF; CDR3 DNA: TGTGCCAGTAGGCAGAGACTAGCGTTGAACACCGGGGAGCTGTTTTTT
J gene: TRBJ1-3; V gene: TRBV5-1; clone size: NA; D gene: NA; CDR3 protein: CASSLANGESTIYF; CDR3 DNA: TGCGCCAGCAGCTTGGCCAACGGGGAGAGCACCATATATTTT
J gene: TRBJ1-5; V gene: TRBV19; clone size: NA; D gene: TRBD1; CDR3 protein: CASYRGEGNQPQHF; CDR3 DNA: TGTGCCAGTTACAGGGGAGAAGGCAATCAGCCCCAGCATTTT
J gene: TRBJ1-5; V gene: TRBV6-2/TRBV6-3; clone size: NA; D gene: TRBD1; CDR3 protein: CASSPRGRGQNQPQHF; CDR3 DNA: TGTGCCAGCAGTCCCCGCGGTAGGGGGCAGAATCAGCCCCAGCATTTT
J gene: TRBJ1-2; V gene: TRBV4-1; clone size: NA; D gene: NA; CDR3 protein: CASSQVVSRGYTF; CDR3 DNA: TGCGCCAGCAGCCAAGTGGTGTCGCGGGGCTACACCTTC
J gene: TRBJ2-7; V gene: TRBV20-1; clone size: NA; D gene: NA; CDR3 protein: CSAEAYEQYF; CDR3 DNA: TGCAGTGCCGAGGCCTACGAGCAGTACTTC
J gene: TRBJ1-1; V gene: TRBV6-2/TRBV6-3; clone size: NA; D gene: NA; CDR3 protein: CASSYLGANTEAFF; CDR3 DNA: TGTGCCAGCAGTTACTTGGGAGCGAACACTGAAGCTTTCTTT
J gene: TRBJ2-3; V gene: TRBV24-1; clone size: NA; D gene: TRBD1; CDR3 protein: CAIGDRAASTDTQYF; CDR3 DNA: TGTGCCATCGGCGACAGGGCCGCTAGCACAGATACGCAGTATTTT